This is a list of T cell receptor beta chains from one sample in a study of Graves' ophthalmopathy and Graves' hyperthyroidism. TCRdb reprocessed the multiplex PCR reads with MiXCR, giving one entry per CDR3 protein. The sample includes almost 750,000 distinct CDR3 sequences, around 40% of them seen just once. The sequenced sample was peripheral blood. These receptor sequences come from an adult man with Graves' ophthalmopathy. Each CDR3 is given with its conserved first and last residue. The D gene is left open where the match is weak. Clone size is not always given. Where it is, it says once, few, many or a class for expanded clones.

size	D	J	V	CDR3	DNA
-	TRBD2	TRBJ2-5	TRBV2	CASRQLGTSGSETQYF	TGTGCCAGCAGACAACTGGGGACTAGCGGGAGTGAGACCCAGTACTTC
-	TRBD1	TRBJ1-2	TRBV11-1	CASSVDSGTGGDYGYTF	TGTGCCAGCAGCGTTGATTCGGGAACAGGGGGAGACTATGGCTACACCTTC
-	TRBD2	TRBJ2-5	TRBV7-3	CASSLKSSSSGQETQYF	TGTGCCAGCAGCTTAAAGAGTTCGTCTAGCGGCCAAGAGACCCAGTACTTC
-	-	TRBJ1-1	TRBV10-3	CASRSVGRLWQLNTEAFF	TGTGCCAGCAGGTCCGTCGGACGTTTGTGGCAGCTGAACACTGAAGCTTTCTTT
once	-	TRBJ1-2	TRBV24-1	CATSDFGQGCYTF	TGTGCCACCAGTGATTTCGGGCAGGGGTGCTACACCTTC
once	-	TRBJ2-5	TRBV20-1	CSARLVRQKTQETQYF	TGCAGTGCTAGATTGGTTAGACAGAAGACCCAAGAGACCCAGTACTTC
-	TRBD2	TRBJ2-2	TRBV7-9	CASRYSLAGGNTGELFF	TGTGCCAGCAGATATTCTCTAGCGGGCGGTAACACCGGGGAGCTGTTTTTT
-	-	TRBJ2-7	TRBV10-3	CAISPDFGAYF	TGTGCCATCAGCCCTGACTTCGGGGCATACTTC
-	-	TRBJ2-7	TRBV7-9	CAGSLFLSYEQYF	TGTGCCGGCAGCTTATTCCTTTCCTACGAGCAGTACTTC
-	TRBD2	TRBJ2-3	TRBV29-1	CSFNGLAGHTDTQYF	TGCAGCTTCAACGGACTAGCGGGACACACAGATACGCAGTATTTT
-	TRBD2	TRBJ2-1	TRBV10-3	CAISDPGLAGDNEQFF	TGTGCCATCAGTGACCCGGGACTAGCGGGGGATAATGAGCAGTTCTTC
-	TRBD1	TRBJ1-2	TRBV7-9	CVSSQTGGNGYTF	TGTGTCAGCAGCCAGACAGGGGGTAATGGCTACACCTTC
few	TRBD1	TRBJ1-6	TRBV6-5	CASGGTGATSPLHF	TGTGCCAGCGGTGGGACAGGGGCGACTTCACCCCTCCACTTT
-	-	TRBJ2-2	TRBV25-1	CASSVLGAGELFF	TGTGCCAGCAGTGTTCTTGGGGCCGGGGAGCTGTTTTTT
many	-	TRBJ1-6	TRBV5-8	CASSLDNRAYSPLHF	TGTGCCAGCAGCTTGGATAACAGGGCTTATTCACCCCTCCACTTT
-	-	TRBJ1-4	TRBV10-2	CASSYSTWRSNEKLFF	TGCGCCAGCAGTTACTCGACTTGGAGAAGTAATGAAAAACTGTTTTTT
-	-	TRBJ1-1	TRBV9	CASSVGWGLNTEAFF	TGTGCCAGCAGCGTAGGTTGGGGGCTGAACACTGAAGCTTTCTTT
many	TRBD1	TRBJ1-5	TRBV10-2	CASSQTGDGNQPQHF	TGCGCCAGCAGTCAGACAGGGGACGGCAATCAGCCCCAGCATTTT
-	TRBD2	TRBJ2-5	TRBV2	CASSQGLVRKETQYF	TGTGCCAGCAGTCAGGGACTAGTCCGTAAAGAGACCCAGTACTTC
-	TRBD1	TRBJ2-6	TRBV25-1	CASSERAGGAGANVLTF	TGTGCCAGCAGTGAAAGGGCAGGGGGCGCTGGGGCCAACGTCCTGACTTTC
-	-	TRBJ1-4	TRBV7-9	CASSLFREKLFF	TGTGCCAGCAGCTTGTTTCGTGAAAAACTGTTTTTT
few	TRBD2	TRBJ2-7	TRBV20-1	CSARLSSGSIDEQYF	TGCAGTGCTAGATTATCTAGCGGGAGTATCGACGAGCAGTACTTC
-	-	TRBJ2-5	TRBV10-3	CASSFRTADWETQYF	TGTGCCAGCAGTTTTCGGACAGCGGATTGGGAGACCCAGTACTTC
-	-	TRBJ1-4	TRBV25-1	CASSAPRVRVDEKLFF	TGTGCCAGCAGTGCCCCCCGGGTCCGGGTAGATGAAAAACTGTTTTTT
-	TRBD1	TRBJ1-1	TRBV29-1	CSVGGQGVARAFF	TGCAGCGTTGGCGGACAGGGGGTGGCGCGCGCTTTCTTT
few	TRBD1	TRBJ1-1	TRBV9	CASSQERGPGTEAFF	TGCGCCAGCAGCCAAGAAAGGGGGCCTGGCACTGAAGCTTTCTTT
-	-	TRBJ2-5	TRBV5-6	CASSLAPGSRTQYF	TGTGCCAGCAGCTTGGCCCCCGGTTCTAGAACCCAGTACTTC
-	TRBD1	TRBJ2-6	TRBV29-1	CSVASSEGATGANVLTF	TGCAGCGTTGCCAGCAGTGAGGGGGCGACTGGGGCCAACGTCCTGACTTTC
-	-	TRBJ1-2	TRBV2	CASTAYGYTF	TGTGCCAGCACTGCCTATGGCTACACCTTC
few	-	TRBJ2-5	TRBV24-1	CATSDLNGGETQYF	TGTGCCACCAGTGATTTAAACGGAGGGGAGACCCAGTACTTC